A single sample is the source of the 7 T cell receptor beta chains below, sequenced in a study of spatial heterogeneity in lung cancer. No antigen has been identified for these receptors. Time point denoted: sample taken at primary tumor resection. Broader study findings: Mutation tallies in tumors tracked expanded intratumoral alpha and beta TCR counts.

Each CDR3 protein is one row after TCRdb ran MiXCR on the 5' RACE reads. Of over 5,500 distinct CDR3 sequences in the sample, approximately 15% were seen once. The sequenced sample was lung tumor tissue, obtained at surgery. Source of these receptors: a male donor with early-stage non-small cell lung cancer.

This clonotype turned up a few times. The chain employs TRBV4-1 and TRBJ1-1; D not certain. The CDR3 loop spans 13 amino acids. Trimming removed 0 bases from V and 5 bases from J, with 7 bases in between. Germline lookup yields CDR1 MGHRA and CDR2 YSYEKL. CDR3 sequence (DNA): TGCGCCAGCAGCCAAGATGTGAGGACTGAAGCTTTCTTT. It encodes CASSQDVRTEAFF.

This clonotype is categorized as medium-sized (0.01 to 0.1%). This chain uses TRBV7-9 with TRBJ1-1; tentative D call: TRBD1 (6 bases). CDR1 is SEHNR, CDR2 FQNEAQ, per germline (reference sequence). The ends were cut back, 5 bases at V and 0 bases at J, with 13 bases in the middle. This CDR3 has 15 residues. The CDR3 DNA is TGTGCCAGCAGCCGGACAGATACATTGAACACTGAAGCTTTCTTT. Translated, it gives CASSRTDTLNTEAFF.

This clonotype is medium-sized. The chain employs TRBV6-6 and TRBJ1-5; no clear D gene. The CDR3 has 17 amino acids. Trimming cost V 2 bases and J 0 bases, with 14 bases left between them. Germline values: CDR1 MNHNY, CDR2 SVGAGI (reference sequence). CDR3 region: CASSYESHTDSNQPQHF. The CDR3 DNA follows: TGTGCCAGCAGTTACGAAAGCCATACTGATAGCAATCAGCCCCAGCATTTT.

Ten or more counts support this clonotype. CDR3 coding DNA: TGTGCCAGCAGCCTTAGAAGCGGTGGGAGCACAGATACGCAGTATTTT. Encoded protein: CASSLRSGGSTDTQYF. The chain uses TRBV11-2 and TRBJ2-3; TRBD2 is a possible D gene (5 bases). The CDR3 sequence is 16 residues long. Trimming left V 5 bases short and J 0 bases short, with 15 bases between. The germline gives CDR1 SGHAT, CDR2 FQNNGV.

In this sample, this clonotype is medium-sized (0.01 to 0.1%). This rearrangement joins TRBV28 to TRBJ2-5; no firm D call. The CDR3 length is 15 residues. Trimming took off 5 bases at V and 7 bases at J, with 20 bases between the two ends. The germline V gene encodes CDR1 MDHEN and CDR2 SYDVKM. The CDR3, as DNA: TGTGCCAGCAGTCGACTTAGCTTAGGCTCCCGGACCCAGTACTTC. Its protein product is CASSRLSLGSRTQYF.

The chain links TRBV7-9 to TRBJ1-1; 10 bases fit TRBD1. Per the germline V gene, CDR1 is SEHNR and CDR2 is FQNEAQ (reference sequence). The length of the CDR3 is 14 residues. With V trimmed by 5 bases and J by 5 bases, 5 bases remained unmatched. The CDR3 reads CASSRQGALTEAFF. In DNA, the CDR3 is TGTGCCAGCAGCAGACAGGGGGCGCTTACTGAAGCTTTCTTT.

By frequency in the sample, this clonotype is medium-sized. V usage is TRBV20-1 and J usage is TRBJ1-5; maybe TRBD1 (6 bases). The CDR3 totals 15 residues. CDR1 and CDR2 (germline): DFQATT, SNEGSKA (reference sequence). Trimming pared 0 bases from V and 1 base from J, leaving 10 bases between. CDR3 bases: TGCAGTGCTAGAGATGGACAGAGAAGCAATCAGCCCCAGCATTTT. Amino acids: CSARDGQRSNQPQHF.